This is a list of T cell receptor beta chains from one sample in a study of beta chain features in type 1 diabetes. Clones were sequenced by immunoSEQ multiplex PCR, and TCRdb holds only the in-frame ones, with some missing. The sample carries 630,000 or so clones, about 14% recorded once. The specimen sequenced was naive CD4+ T cells from blood. The receptors were sampled from a man between 18 and 35 years old with type 1 diabetes. Both conserved end residues are part of each CDR3. The D gene is left open where the match is weak. Not every row has a clone size; where given, it reads once, few, many or a size class.

>TRBV11-2|TRBJ2-5|-|-
CASSSFLAGGLEETQYF
TGTGCCAGCAGCTCATTTTTGGCTGGGGGACTGGAAGAGACCCAGTACTTC
>TRBV19|TRBJ1-1|-|-
CASSTSGPEAFF
TGTGCCAGTAGTACGTCGGGGCCTGAAGCTTTCTTT
>TRBV29-1|TRBJ2-1|-|-
CSVANPGPYNEQFF
TGCAGCGTCGCTAATCCAGGACCCTACAATGAGCAGTTCTTC
>TRBV2|TRBJ2-1|-|TRBD2
CASSEGLADNEQFF
TGTGCCAGCAGTGAGGGACTAGCGGACAATGAGCAGTTCTTC
>TRBV11-2|TRBJ2-7|few|-
CASSTGGGDEQYF
TGTGCCAGCAGCACCGGCGGGGGCGACGAGCAGTACTTC
>TRBV7-9|TRBJ2-5|few|-
CASSFSSPSHETQYF
TGTGCCAGCAGCTTTAGCTCCCCCAGTCATGAGACCCAGTACTTC
>TRBV9|TRBJ1-6|-|-
CASSVDYTYNSPLHF
TGTGCCAGCAGCGTAGACTACACCTATAATTCACCCCTCCACTTT
>TRBV7-9|TRBJ1-6|-|TRBD1
CASSPGTANSPLHF
TGTGCCAGCAGCCCAGGGACAGCGAATTCACCCCTCCACTTT
>TRBV5-6|TRBJ1-1|-|TRBD1
CASSLTGGNTEAFF
TGTGCCAGCAGCCTGACAGGGGGCAACACTGAAGCTTTCTTT
>TRBV29-1|TRBJ2-5|few|-
CSVKRIPGETQYF
TGCAGCGTTAAACGTATACCGGGGGAGACCCAGTACTTC
>TRBV15|TRBJ1-2|once|-
CATSKDRVSHYGYTF
TGTGCCACCAGCAAAGACAGAGTCTCTCACTATGGCTACACCTTC
>TRBV4-3|TRBJ2-7|-|TRBD1
CASSINRGEQYF
TGCGCCAGCAGCATAAACAGGGGCGAGCAGTACTTC
>TRBV15|TRBJ1-1|few|-
CATSRDMGGTAEAFF
TGTGCCACCAGCAGAGATATGGGGGGAACCGCTGAAGCTTTCTTT
>TRBV29-1|TRBJ2-1|-|TRBD2
CSVEYSGGALKFF
TGCAGCGTTGAATATAGCGGGGGGGCCTTGAAGTTCTTC
>TRBV10-3|TRBJ2-1|few|TRBD1
CAIGTGIYNEQFF
TGTGCCATCGGGACAGGGATTTACAATGAGCAGTTCTTC
>TRBV6-7|TRBJ2-2|few|-
CASSWGRPNTGELFF
TGTGCCAGCAGTTGGGGGCGGCCGAACACCGGGGAGCTGTTTTTT
>TRBV6-4|TRBJ2-1|-|-
CASSGPGAGEQFF
TGTGCCAGCAGTGGCCCAGGTGCAGGTGAGCAGTTCTTC
>TRBV4-3|TRBJ2-1|few|TRBD2
CASSQDVRAGGWNEQFF
TGCGCCAGCAGCCAAGATGTCCGAGCGGGAGGGTGGAATGAGCAGTTCTTC
>TRBV5-4|TRBJ2-7|-|TRBD2
CASSLADGRPYEQYF
TGTGCCAGCAGCTTGGCCGACGGGAGGCCCTACGAGCAGTACTTC
>TRBV9|TRBJ2-7|-|TRBD1
CASSPLTGGLPYEQYF
TGTGCCAGCAGCCCCTTGACAGGGGGCCTACCCTACGAGCAGTACTTC
>TRBV6-5|TRBJ2-3|few|-
CASNGAGNTQYF
TGTGCCAGCAATGGGGCAGGCAATACGCAGTATTTT
>TRBV9|TRBJ2-2|-|-
CASSVGESPTGELFF
TGTGCCAGCAGCGTAGGAGAATCTCCCACCGGGGAGCTGTTTTTT
>TRBV29-1|TRBJ1-1|few|-
CSVEGRLRNTEAFF
TGCAGCGTTGAAGGGAGGCTCAGGAACACTGAAGCTTTCTTT
>TRBV5-1|TRBJ2-7|-|-
CASSLLGDGAYEQYF
TGCGCCAGCAGCCTCCTTGGCGACGGGGCCTACGAGCAGTACTTC
>TRBV7-2|TRBJ2-3|-|-
CASSSGASTDTQYF
TGTGCCAGCAGCTCCGGAGCTAGCACAGATACGCAGTATTTT
>TRBV6-6|TRBJ1-5|-|-
CASSFTPDPSGQPQHF
TGTGCCAGCAGTTTCACACCCGACCCGAGCGGTCAGCCCCAGCATTTT
>TRBV21-1|TRBJ2-1|-|-
CASSIPGPRNEQFF
TGTGCCAGCAGCATTCCGGGGCCGCGCAATGAGCAGTTCTTC
>TRBV2|TRBJ1-2|-|-
CASGLQGSGYTF
TGTGCCAGCGGCCTCCAGGGTAGTGGCTACACCTTC
>TRBV19|TRBJ2-3|few|TRBD2
CASGRASTDTQYF
TGTGCCAGTGGGAGGGCGAGCACAGATACGCAGTATTTT
>TRBV18|TRBJ2-1|-|-
CASSPTVTNYNEQFF
TGTGCCAGCTCACCGACTGTTACGAACTACAATGAGCAGTTCTTC
>TRBV30|TRBJ1-2|-|-
CAWSTYGIYGYTF
TGTGCCTGGAGTACCTATGGGATCTATGGCTACACCTTC
>TRBV7-2|TRBJ1-1|-|-
CASSPSLLGGEAFF
TGTGCCAGCAGCCCCTCCCTACTGGGGGGGGAAGCTTTCTTT
>TRBV9|TRBJ2-1|-|-
CASSAGPSSYNEQFF
TGTGCCAGCAGCGCTGGACCTAGCTCCTACAATGAGCAGTTCTTC
>TRBV18|TRBJ2-3|-|-
CASSGRRGSSTDTQYF
TGTGCCAGCTCAGGAAGACGGGGGTCTAGCACAGATACGCAGTATTTT
>TRBV4-3|TRBJ2-2|-|TRBD1
CASSQAITGASEELFF
TGCGCCAGCAGCCAAGCGATTACAGGGGCCAGTGAGGAGCTGTTTTTT
>TRBV7-2|TRBJ1-2|-|-
CASSSGINYGYTF
TGTGCCAGCAGCTCCGGGATTAACTATGGCTACACCTTC
>TRBV6-6|TRBJ1-1|-|-
CATLQLFEAFF
TGTGCCACCCTCCAACTCTTCGAAGCTTTCTTT
>TRBV5-1|TRBJ1-2|few|-
CASSLNVALNYGYTF
TGCGCCAGCAGCTTGAACGTGGCACTCAACTATGGCTACACCTTC
>TRBV7-2|TRBJ2-2|-|-
CASSAMTFPTGELFF
TGTGCCAGCAGCGCCATGACTTTCCCCACCGGGGAGCTGTTTTTT
>TRBV7-9|TRBJ2-5|few|-
CASRPHRGVEETQYF
TGTGCCAGCAGACCCCATAGGGGGGTGGAGGAGACCCAGTACTTC
>TRBV6-5|TRBJ2-2|-|-
CASGHTGELFF
TGTGCCAGCGGGCACACCGGGGAGCTGTTTTTT
>TRBV30|TRBJ2-3|few|-
CAWSILTRWDTQYF
TGTGCCTGGAGTATCCTGACACGCTGGGATACGCAGTATTTT
>TRBV4-3|TRBJ1-2|-|-
CASSQELGGANYGYTF
TGCGCCAGCAGCCAAGAATTGGGGGGAGCTAACTATGGCTACACCTTC
>TRBV2|TRBJ2-1|-|TRBD2
CASSRLAGKYNEQFF
TGTGCCAGCAGTCGACTAGCGGGAAAGTACAATGAGCAGTTCTTC
>TRBV28|TRBJ2-7|few|-
CASRRGPDYEQYF
TGTGCCAGCAGACGAGGACCCGACTACGAGCAGTACTTC
>TRBV14|TRBJ2-5|few|-
CASSQQAGETQYF
TGTGCCAGCAGCCAACAGGCCGGGGAGACCCAGTACTTC
>TRBV20-1|TRBJ2-5|-|-
CSAQTETQYF
TGCAGTGCTCAGACAGAGACCCAGTACTTC
>TRBV10-3|TRBJ2-2|-|-
CAIRAPTNTGELFF
TGTGCCATCAGGGCTCCTACGAACACCGGGGAGCTGTTTTTT
>TRBV2|TRBJ2-3|-|TRBD1
CASSGAGGWTDTQYF
TGTGCCAGCAGTGGGGCAGGGGGCTGGACAGATACGCAGTATTTT
>TRBV30|TRBJ2-7|few|TRBD1
CAWRMQGAWYEQYF
TGTGCCTGGAGGATGCAGGGGGCCTGGTACGAGCAGTACTTC
>TRBV6-5|TRBJ2-7|-|-
CASSYSYGTYEQYF
TGTGCCAGCAGTTACTCGTACGGGACCTACGAGCAGTACTTC
>TRBV5-4|TRBJ2-5|-|TRBD2
CASSLVASGQETQYF
TGTGCCAGCAGCTTGGTGGCTAGCGGCCAAGAGACCCAGTACTTC
>TRBV6-6|TRBJ1-1|-|-
CASSTQRDTEAFF
TGTGCCAGCAGTACTCAGCGAGACACTGAAGCTTTCTTT
>TRBV6-5|TRBJ1-2|-|TRBD1
CASSYSPGQGAYGYTF
TGTGCCAGCAGTTACTCACCCGGACAGGGTGCCTATGGCTACACCTTC
>TRBV5-1|TRBJ2-3|few|-
CASSFRQGTDTQYF
TGCGCCAGCAGCTTCCGACAGGGCACAGATACGCAGTATTTT
>TRBV2|TRBJ2-4|-|-
CASTPETRNIQYF
TGTGCCAGCACCCCAGAGACTAGGAACATTCAGTACTTC
>TRBV5-1|TRBJ1-3|-|-
CASSSLLEGNTIYF
TGCGCCAGCAGCTCCCTGCTAGAGGGAAACACCATATATTTT
>TRBV5-6|TRBJ2-7|few|-
CASSLPHYEQYF
TGTGCCAGCAGCTTACCACATTACGAGCAGTACTTC